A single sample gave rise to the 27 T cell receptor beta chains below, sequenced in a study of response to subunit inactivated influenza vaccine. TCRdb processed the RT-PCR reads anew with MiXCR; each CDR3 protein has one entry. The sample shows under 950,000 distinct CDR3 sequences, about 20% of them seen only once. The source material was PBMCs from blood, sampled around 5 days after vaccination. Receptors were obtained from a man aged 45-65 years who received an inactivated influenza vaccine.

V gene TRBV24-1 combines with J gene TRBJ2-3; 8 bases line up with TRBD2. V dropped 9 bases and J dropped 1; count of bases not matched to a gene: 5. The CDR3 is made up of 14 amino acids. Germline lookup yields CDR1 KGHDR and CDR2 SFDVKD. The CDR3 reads CATRAGAGTDTQYF. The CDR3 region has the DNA TGTGCCACCCGAGCGGGAGCTGGCACAGATACGCAGTATTTT.

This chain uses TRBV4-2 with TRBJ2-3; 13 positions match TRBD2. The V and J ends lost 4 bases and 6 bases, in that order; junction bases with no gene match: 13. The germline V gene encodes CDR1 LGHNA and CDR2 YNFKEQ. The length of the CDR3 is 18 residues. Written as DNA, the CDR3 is TGTGCCAGCAGCCCCCCTACGGGACTAGCGGGAAGTCCGGATACGCAGTATTTT. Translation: CASSPPTGLAGSPDTQYF.

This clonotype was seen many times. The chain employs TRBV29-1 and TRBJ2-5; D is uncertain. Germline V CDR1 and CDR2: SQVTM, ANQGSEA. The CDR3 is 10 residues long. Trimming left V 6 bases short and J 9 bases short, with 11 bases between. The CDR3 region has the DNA TGCAGCGTAATCCGTACGGCCCAGTACTTC. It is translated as CSVIRTAQYF.

CDR3 sequence reads: CASSVDRGLNEKLFF. As DNA, the CDR3 is TGTGCCAGCAGCGTGGACAGGGGATTGAATGAAAAACTGTTTTTT. This chain uses TRBV9 with TRBJ1-4, with TRBD1 identical over 9 bases. This CDR3 spans 15 amino acids. CDR1 and CDR2 (germline): SGDLS, YYNGEE. The V and J ends lost 2 bases and 5 bases, in that order; junction bases with no gene match: 4.

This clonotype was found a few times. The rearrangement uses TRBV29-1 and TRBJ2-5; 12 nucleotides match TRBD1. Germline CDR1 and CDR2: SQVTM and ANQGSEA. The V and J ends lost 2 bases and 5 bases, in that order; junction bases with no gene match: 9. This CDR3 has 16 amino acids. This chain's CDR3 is CSVESRDRGPGETQYF. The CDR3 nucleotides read TGCAGCGTTGAATCCCGGGACAGGGGGCCTGGGGAGACCCAGTACTTC.

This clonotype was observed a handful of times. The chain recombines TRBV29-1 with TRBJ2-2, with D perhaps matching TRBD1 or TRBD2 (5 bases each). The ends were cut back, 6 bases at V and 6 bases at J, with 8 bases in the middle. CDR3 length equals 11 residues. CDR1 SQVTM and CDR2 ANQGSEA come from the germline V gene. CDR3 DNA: TGCAGCGTCCGGGGCGCCGGGGAGCTGTTTTTT. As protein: CSVRGAGELFF.

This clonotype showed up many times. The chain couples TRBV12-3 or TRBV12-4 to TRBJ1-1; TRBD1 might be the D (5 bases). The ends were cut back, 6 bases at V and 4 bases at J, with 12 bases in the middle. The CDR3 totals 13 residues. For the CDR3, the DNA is TGTGCCAGCAGCCGCGACAGCCTCACTGAAGCTTTCTTT. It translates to CASSRDSLTEAFF.

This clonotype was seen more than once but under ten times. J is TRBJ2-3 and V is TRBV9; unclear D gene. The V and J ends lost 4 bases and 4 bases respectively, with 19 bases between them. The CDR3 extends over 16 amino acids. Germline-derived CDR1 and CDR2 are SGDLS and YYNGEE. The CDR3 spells CASSPDGPRSADTQYF. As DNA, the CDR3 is TGTGCCAGCAGCCCAGATGGGCCCAGGTCGGCAGATACGCAGTATTTT.

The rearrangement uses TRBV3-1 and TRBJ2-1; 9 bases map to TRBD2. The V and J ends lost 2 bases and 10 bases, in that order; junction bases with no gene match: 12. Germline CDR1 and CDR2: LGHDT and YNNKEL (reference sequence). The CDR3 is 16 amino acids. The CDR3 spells CASSQHAGTSPREQFF. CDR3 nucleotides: TGTGCCAGCAGCCAACACGCCGGGACTAGCCCGAGGGAGCAGTTCTTC.

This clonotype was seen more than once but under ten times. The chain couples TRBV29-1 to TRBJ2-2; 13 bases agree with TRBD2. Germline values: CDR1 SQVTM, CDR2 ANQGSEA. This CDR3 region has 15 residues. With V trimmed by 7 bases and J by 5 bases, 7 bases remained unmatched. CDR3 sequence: CSAPGLAGSTGELFF. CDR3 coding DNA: TGCAGCGCACCGGGACTAGCGGGGAGTACCGGGGAGCTGTTTTTT.

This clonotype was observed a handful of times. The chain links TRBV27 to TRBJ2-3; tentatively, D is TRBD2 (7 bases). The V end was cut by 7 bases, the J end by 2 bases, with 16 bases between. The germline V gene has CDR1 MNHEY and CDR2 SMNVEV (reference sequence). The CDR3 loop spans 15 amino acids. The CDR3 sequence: CASIPWGGATDTQYF. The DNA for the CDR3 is TGTGCCAGCATCCCTTGGGGGGGGGCCACAGATACGCAGTATTTT.

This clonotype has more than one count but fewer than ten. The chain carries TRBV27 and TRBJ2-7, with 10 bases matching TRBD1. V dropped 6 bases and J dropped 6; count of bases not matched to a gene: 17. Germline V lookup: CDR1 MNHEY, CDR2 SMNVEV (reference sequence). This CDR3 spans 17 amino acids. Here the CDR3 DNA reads TGTGCCAGCAGCCTAGGGGGGACCAGGGGACAGGGGTGCGAGCAGTACTTC. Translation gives CASSLGGTRGQGCEQYF.

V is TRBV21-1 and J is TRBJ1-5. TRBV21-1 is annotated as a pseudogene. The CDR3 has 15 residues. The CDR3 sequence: CASSKVRGNYQPQHF. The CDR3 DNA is TGTGCCAGCAGCAAAGTTCGAGGGAACTATCAGCCCCAGCATTTT.

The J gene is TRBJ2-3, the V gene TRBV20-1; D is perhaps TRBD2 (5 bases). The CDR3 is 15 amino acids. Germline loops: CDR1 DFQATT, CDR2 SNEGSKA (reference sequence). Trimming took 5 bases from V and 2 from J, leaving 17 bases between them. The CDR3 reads CSAPSVRGFTDTQYF. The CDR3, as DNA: TGCAGTGCTCCCTCGGTCCGGGGATTCACAGATACGCAGTATTTT.

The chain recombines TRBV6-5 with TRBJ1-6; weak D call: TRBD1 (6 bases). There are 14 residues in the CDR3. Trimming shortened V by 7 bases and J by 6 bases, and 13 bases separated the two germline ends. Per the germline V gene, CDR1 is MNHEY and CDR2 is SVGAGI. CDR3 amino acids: CASKFVQGNSPLHF. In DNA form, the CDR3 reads TGTGCCAGCAAGTTCGTACAGGGTAATTCACCCCTCCACTTT.

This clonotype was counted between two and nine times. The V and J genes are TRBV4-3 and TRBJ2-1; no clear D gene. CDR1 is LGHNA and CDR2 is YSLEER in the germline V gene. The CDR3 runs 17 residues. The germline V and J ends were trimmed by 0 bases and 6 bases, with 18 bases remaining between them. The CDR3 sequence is CASSQEVSGRLGNEQFF. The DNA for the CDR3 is TGCGCCAGCAGCCAAGAAGTCTCAGGCCGCCTGGGCAATGAGCAGTTCTTC.

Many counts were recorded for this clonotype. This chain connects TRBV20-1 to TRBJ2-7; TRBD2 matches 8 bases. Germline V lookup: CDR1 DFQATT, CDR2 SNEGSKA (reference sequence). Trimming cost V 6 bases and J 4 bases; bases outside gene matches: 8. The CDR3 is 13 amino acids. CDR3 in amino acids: CSAPSGSMYEQYF. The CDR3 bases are TGCAGTGCACCGAGCGGGAGTATGTACGAGCAGTACTTC.

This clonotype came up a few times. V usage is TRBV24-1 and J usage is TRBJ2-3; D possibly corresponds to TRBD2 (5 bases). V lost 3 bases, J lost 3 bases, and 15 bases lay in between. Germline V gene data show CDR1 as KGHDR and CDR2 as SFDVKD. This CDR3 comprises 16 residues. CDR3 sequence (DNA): TGTGCCACCAGTGATGGTATATATTCGGGGACAGATACGCAGTATTTT. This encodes CATSDGIYSGTDTQYF.

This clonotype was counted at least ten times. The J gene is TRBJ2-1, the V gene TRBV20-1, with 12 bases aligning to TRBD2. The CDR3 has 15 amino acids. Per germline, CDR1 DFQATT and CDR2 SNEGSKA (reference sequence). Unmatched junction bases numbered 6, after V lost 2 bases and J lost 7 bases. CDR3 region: CSARLAGGPGNEQFF. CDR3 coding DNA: TGCAGTGCTAGACTAGCGGGGGGGCCGGGAAATGAGCAGTTCTTC.

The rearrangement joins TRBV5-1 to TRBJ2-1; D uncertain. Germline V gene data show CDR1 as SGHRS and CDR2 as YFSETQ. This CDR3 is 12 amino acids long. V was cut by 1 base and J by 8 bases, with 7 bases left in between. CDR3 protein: CASSLLGYEQFF. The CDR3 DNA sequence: TGCGCCAGCAGCTTGCTGGGTTATGAGCAGTTCTTC.

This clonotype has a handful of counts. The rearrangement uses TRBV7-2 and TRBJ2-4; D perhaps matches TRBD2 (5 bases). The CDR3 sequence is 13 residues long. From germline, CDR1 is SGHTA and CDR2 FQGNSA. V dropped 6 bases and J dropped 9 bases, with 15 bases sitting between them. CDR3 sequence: CASSYRTEGIQYF. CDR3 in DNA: TGTGCCAGCAGTTATAGGACTGAAGGCATTCAGTACTTC.

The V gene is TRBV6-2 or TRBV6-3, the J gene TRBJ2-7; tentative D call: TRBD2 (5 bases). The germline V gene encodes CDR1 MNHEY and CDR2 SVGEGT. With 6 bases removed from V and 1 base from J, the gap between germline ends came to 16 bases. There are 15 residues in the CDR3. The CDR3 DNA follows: TGTGCCAGCAGCTACCTCGGGCAGCGGTCCTACGAGCAGTACTTC. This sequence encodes CASSYLGQRSYEQYF.

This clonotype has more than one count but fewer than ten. CDR3 in DNA: TGTGCCAGCAGTCCTCGGATGGTAGGCTACGAGCAGTACTTC. Translated, it gives CASSPRMVGYEQYF. This chain joins TRBV6-1 and TRBJ2-7; no clear D gene. Germline V gene lookup returns CDR1 MNHNS and CDR2 SASEGT. Deletions cut 5 bases from V and 3 bases from J, with 14 bases between. The CDR3 runs 14 residues.

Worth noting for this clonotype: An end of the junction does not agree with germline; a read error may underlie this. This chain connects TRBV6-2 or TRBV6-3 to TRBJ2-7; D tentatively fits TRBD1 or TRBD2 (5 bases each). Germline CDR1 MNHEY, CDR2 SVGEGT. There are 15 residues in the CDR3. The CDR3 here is CASKLTAAYSSEQYF. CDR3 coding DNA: TGTGCCAGCAAACTGACAGCGGCATACTCCTCCGAGCAGTACTTC.

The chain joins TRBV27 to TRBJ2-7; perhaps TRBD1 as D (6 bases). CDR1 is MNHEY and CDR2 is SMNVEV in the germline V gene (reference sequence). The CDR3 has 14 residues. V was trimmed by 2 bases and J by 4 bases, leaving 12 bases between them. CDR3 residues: CASSLKWTAYEQYF. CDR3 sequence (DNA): TGTGCCAGCAGTTTAAAGTGGACAGCTTACGAGCAGTACTTC.

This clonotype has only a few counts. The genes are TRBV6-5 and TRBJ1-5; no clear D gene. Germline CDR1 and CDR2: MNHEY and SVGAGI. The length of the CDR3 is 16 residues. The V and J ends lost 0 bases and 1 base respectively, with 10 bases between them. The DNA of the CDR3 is TGTGCCAGCAGTTACTCTGGTCAGCTAAGCAATCAGCCCCAGCATTTT. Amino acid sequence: CASSYSGQLSNQPQHF.

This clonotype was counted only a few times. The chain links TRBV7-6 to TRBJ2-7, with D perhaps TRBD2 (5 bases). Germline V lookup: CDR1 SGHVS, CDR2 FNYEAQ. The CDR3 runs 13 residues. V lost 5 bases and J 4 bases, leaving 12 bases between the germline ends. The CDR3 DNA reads TGTGCCAGCAGCCCCGGGATGGAGTACGAGCAGTACTTC. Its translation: CASSPGMEYEQYF.